The 32 T cell receptor beta chains listed next were all sequenced from one sample in a study of PD-L1 blockade in urothelial cancer. Described time point: peripheral blood 6 weeks after treatment start. Using immunoSEQ multiplex PCR, the repertoire was profiled, and TCRdb retains in-frame clones only, with some absent. The sample lists approximately 93,000 clones, roughly 85% occurring once. Sequenced here: PBMCs, sampled around atezolizumab (anti-PD-L1) treatment. The origin of the receptors is a man between 65 and 80 years old with urothelial cancer.

CDR3 region: CARSHWALYKFF. In nucleotides, the CDR3 is TGTGCCAGAAGCCACTGGGCCCTTTATAAGTTCTTC. The gene calls are TRBV7-5 and TRBJ2-1; TRBD1 was called by the table and not checked on the DNA. TRBV7-5 is described as a pseudogene. This CDR3 has 12 residues.

The J gene is TRBJ2-2, the V gene TRBV6-1; TRBD2 matches 7 bases. The CDR3 totals 15 residues. V lost 4 bases and J lost 3; bases outside the gene matches: 5. CDR1 and CDR2 (germline): MNHNS, SASEGT. The CDR3 loop is CASSGGGRHTGELFF. Written as DNA, the CDR3 is TGTGCCAGCAGTGGAGGCGGGAGACACACCGGGGAGCTGTTTTTT.

The rearrangement links TRBV2 to TRBJ2-5; 7 nucleotides align to TRBD2. The CDR3 spans 14 residues. The V and J ends lost 7 bases and 4 bases, in that order; junction bases with no gene match: 9. Germline V gene data show CDR1 as SNHLY and CDR2 as FYNNEI. The CDR3 is CASTEGRVGETQYF. The CDR3 DNA sequence: TGTGCCAGCACCGAGGGGAGGGTGGGAGAGACCCAGTACTTC.

This chain connects TRBV15 to TRBJ2-7; D possibly corresponds to TRBD1 (6 bases). This CDR3 has 14 residues. V lost 3 bases and J lost 0, with 9 bases in between. Germline assignment: CDR1 LNHNV and CDR2 YYDKDF (reference sequence). CDR3 sequence (DNA): TGTGCCACCAGCAGGGGGACAACCTCCTACGAGCAGTACTTC. This sequence encodes CATSRGTTSYEQYF.

In this sample, this clone turned up once. This chain joins TRBV7-9 and TRBJ2-6, with TRBD1 matching 8 bases. V was pared by 5 bases and J by 4 bases, with 13 bases of the junction left unmatched. The CDR3 extends over 18 amino acids. Looked up from germline, CDR1 is SEHNR and CDR2 is FQNEAQ (reference sequence). The CDR3 DNA reads TGTGCCAGCAGCCCGTCGACAGGGGAGACGTTCGGGGCCAACGTCCTGACTTTC. This gives the protein CASSPSTGETFGANVLTF.

The CDR3 DNA reads TGTGCCATCAGTGAGTCCGCGGGGGCGGCTGAAGCTTTCTTT. This gives the protein CAISESAGAAEAFF. The rearrangement joins TRBV10-3 to TRBJ1-1; D possibly corresponds to TRBD1 (6 bases). The CDR3 spans 14 residues. Germline V CDR1 and CDR2: ENHRY, SYGVKD. The germline V and J ends were trimmed by 0 bases and 6 bases, with 11 bases remaining between them.

A note on this clone: At the DNA level, this CDR3 is encoded by other sequences in the same sample as well. The V call is TRBV6-1, the J call TRBJ2-1; D unresolved. The CDR3 is 13 amino acids. Germline CDR1 and CDR2: MNHNS and SASEGT. V was pared by 3 bases and J by 5 bases, with 8 bases between. CDR3 residues: CASSDNRDNEQFF. The CDR3 coding sequence is TGTGCCAGCAGTGATAACAGAGACAATGAGCAGTTCTTC.

The sample holds a few counts of this clone. CDR3 DNA: TGTGCCAGCAGTTTACTCAGCTCCTACGAGCAGTACTTC. This sequence encodes CASSLLSSYEQYF. The J gene is TRBJ2-7, the V gene TRBV28; D uncertain. The germline V gene has CDR1 MDHEN and CDR2 SYDVKM. V was pared by 2 bases and J by 0 bases, with 5 bases between. The CDR3 loop spans 13 amino acids.

This clone was observed a few times. This chain connects TRBV19 to TRBJ2-3; D gene ambiguous. V lost 5 bases, J lost 1 base, and 10 bases lay in between. This CDR3 comprises 14 residues. In germline, CDR1 is LNHDA, CDR2 SQIVND (reference sequence). The CDR3, as DNA: TGTGCCAGTAGTTCCCTATTGGGCACAGATACGCAGTATTTT. Residues: CASSSLLGTDTQYF.

In its sample, this clone was seen once. V and J are TRBV5-4 and TRBJ2-2, with 7 bases matching TRBD1. V gave up 4 bases and J gave up 6 bases; unmatched junction bases: 6. Germline-derived CDR1 and CDR2 are SGHNT and YYREEE (reference sequence). This CDR3 is 14 amino acids long. The CDR3 nucleotides are TGTGCCAGCAGCAGTAGACAGGGATCCGGGGAGCTGTTTTTT. As protein: CASSSRQGSGELFF.

The chain joins TRBV14 to TRBJ1-2, with TRBD1 as a possible D gene (6 bases). Germline V gene lookup returns CDR1 SGHDN and CDR2 FVKESK. CDR3 size: 12 residues. V lost 1 base and J lost 9, with 9 bases in between. The CDR3 coding sequence is TGTGCCAGCAGCCAAGTTCAGGGGCGCTACACCTTC. It encodes CASSQVQGRYTF.

The V gene is TRBV5-6, the J gene TRBJ1-4, with D maybe TRBD1 (6 bases). V lost 2 bases and J lost 3, with 11 bases in between. The CDR3 sequence is 15 residues long. Germline V CDR1 and CDR2: SGHDT, YYEEEE. Here the CDR3 DNA reads TGTGCCAGCAGCTTCTACAGGGACGCTAATGAAAAACTGTTTTTT. Encoded protein: CASSFYRDANEKLFF.

The V call is TRBV6-4, the J call TRBJ2-7, with 7 bases fitting TRBD2. The CDR3 runs 16 residues. With V trimmed by 11 bases and J by 0 bases, 16 bases remained unmatched. In germline, CDR1 is MRHNA, CDR2 SNTAGT. The CDR3 DNA reads as TGTGCCCGCCAGGCCGTAGTTAGCGGGTCCTCCTACGAGCAGTACTTC. Translated: CARQAVVSGSSYEQYF.

This chain links TRBV20-1 with TRBJ2-7; 7 positions agree with TRBD1. This CDR3 has 11 amino acids. Germline lookup yields CDR1 DFQATT and CDR2 SNEGSKA (reference sequence). V lost 8 bases to trimming and J lost 6 bases; unmatched junction nucleotides: 7. CDR3 region: CSCEGGSEQYF. In nucleotides, the CDR3 is TGCAGTTGCGAAGGGGGCTCCGAGCAGTACTTC.

This clone was recorded once. This sequence joins TRBV6-6 and TRBJ1-2; 8 bases are shared with TRBD1. Germline values: CDR1 MNHNY, CDR2 SVGAGI (reference sequence). V shed 0 bases and J 6 bases; nucleotides not matched to a gene: 9. The CDR3 consists of 16 residues. In nucleotides, the CDR3 is TGTGCCAGCAGTTACTCCGAGGTTCAGGGGGCAAATGGCTACACCTTC. It encodes CASSYSEVQGANGYTF.

The CDR3 region has the DNA TGTGCCAGCAGCTTAGTCCTCTACGAGCAGTACTTC. Residues: CASSLVLYEQYF. The V and J genes are TRBV7-2 and TRBJ2-7, with D uncertain. The CDR3 contains 12 residues. In germline, CDR1 is SGHTA, CDR2 FQGNSA. The germline V and J ends were trimmed by 1 base and 3 bases, with 4 bases remaining between them.

This sequence joins TRBV9 and TRBJ1-2; no clear D gene. This CDR3 comprises 13 residues. CDR1 SGDLS and CDR2 YYNGEE come from the germline V gene. The V end lost 0 bases, the J end lost 6 bases, and 9 bases lay between the germline ends. Here the CDR3 DNA reads TGTGCCAGCAGCGTAGGTCTGGGAGATGGCTACACCTTC. This gives the protein CASSVGLGDGYTF.

For the CDR3, the DNA is TGTGCCAGCAGCTTAGGTCGACAGGGCCAGGGGACTGAAGCTTTCTTT. Protein product: CASSLGRQGQGTEAFF. This sequence joins TRBV7-8 and TRBJ1-1, with TRBD1 matching over 7 bases. The CDR3 has 16 residues. CDR1 is SGHVS, CDR2 FQNEAQ, per germline. Germline trimming cut 1 base from V and 5 bases from J; bases unmatched to any gene: 10. Full variable domain (outside the CDR3, taken from reference TRBV7-8 and TRBJ1-1): GAGVSQSPRYKVAKRGQDVALRCDPISGHVSLFWYQQALGQGPEFLTYFQNEAQLDKSGLPSDRFFAERPEGSVSTLKIQRTQQEDSAVYLCASSLGRQGQGTEAFFGQGTRLTVV.

V is TRBV7-8 and J is TRBJ1-1; possibly TRBD1 for D (6 bases). Germline V gene data show CDR1 as SGHVS and CDR2 as FQNEAQ. The CDR3 totals 12 residues. Trimming took off 5 bases at V and 8 bases at J, with 12 bases between the two ends. Written as DNA, the CDR3 is TGTGCCAGCAGCGCCCGGGACATCGAAGCTTTCTTT. Its translation is CASSARDIEAFF.

The V call is TRBV5-6, the J call TRBJ2-2, with D tentatively TRBD1 (6 bases). Germline V gives CDR1 SGHDT, CDR2 YYEEEE. The CDR3 is 15 amino acids. Trimming left V 2 bases short and J 2 bases short, with 10 bases between. The CDR3 nucleotides are TGTGCCAGCAGCTTTGGGACACTAAACACCGGGGAGCTGTTTTTT. Amino acids: CASSFGTLNTGELFF.

The table lists this clone with a count of one. The chain employs TRBV5-1 and TRBJ1-1; TRBD1 matches 7 bases. Germline lookup yields CDR1 SGHRS and CDR2 YFSETQ. V gave up 0 bases and J gave up 5 bases; unmatched junction bases: 7. The CDR3 runs 15 residues. CDR3 residues: CASSLGDRDATEAFF. CDR3 DNA: TGCGCCAGCAGCTTGGGAGACAGGGACGCGACTGAAGCTTTCTTT.

This chain joins TRBV7-3 and TRBJ2-7; D is perhaps TRBD1 (6 bases). The V end was cut by 5 bases, the J end by 6 bases, with 17 bases between. Germline CDR1 is SGHTA and CDR2 is FQGTGA. CDR3 length: 14 amino acids. In nucleotides, the CDR3 is TGTGCCAGCAGCCCGACGGCCCAAGGGGGCGAGCAGTACTTC. This codes for CASSPTAQGGEQYF. The whole variable domain, filled in from reference TRBV7-3 and TRBJ2-7, reads GAGVSQTPSNKVTEKGKYVELRCDPISGHTALYWYRQSLGQGPEFLIYFQGTGAADDSGLPNDRFFAVRPEGSVSTLKIQRTERGDSAVYLCASSPTAQGGEQYFGPGTRLTVT.

The rearrangement uses TRBV9 and TRBJ2-2, with 7 bases lining up with TRBD2. The CDR3 consists of 16 residues. The V gene's germline CDR1 is SGDLS and CDR2 YYNGEE. V was clipped by 0 bases and J by 4 bases; unmatched bases: 6. The CDR3 region is CASSVGGRAITGELFF. Written as DNA, the CDR3 is TGTGCCAGCAGCGTAGGAGGGAGGGCGATCACCGGGGAGCTGTTTTTT.

The J gene is TRBJ2-1, the V gene TRBV7-6; D gene unclear. The V end was cut by 1 base, the J end by 2 bases, with 12 bases between. Germline lookup yields CDR1 SGHVS and CDR2 FNYEAQ. The CDR3 has 16 residues. CDR3 bases: TGTGCCAGCAGCTTAGGAGGCCCGGAGCCCTACAATGAGCAGTTCTTC. Protein sequence: CASSLGGPEPYNEQFF.

The V gene is TRBV4-2, the J gene TRBJ2-3; 11 bases agree with TRBD2. The CDR3 has 17 amino acids. V was clipped by 1 base and J by 6 bases; unmatched bases: 9. CDR1 is LGHNA, CDR2 YNFKEQ, per germline. This CDR3 is CASSQGGLAGLGDTQYF. As DNA, the CDR3 is TGTGCCAGCAGCCAAGGTGGACTAGCGGGCCTCGGGGATACGCAGTATTTT.

The gene calls are TRBV5-4 and TRBJ1-2, with TRBD1 identical over 7 bases. Germline-derived CDR1 and CDR2 are SGHNT and YYREEE (reference sequence). V shed 0 bases and J 4 bases; nucleotides not matched to a gene: 6. CDR3 length: 15 amino acids. CDR3: CASSLVKGASYGYTF. Written as DNA, the CDR3 is TGTGCCAGCAGCTTGGTGAAGGGGGCGAGCTATGGCTACACCTTC.

This clone was seen only a few times. CDR3 in DNA: TGCAGCGGGGGACAGGGGGAGAACACTGAAGCTTTCTTT. Translation gives CSGGQGENTEAFF. The genes are TRBV29-1 and TRBJ1-1; TRBD1 matches at 11 bases. Per germline, CDR1 SQVTM and CDR2 ANQGSEA. The V gene end was trimmed by 7 bases and the J gene end by 1 base; junction bases not matched to a gene: 2. The CDR3 covers 13 residues.

J is TRBJ1-5 and V is TRBV7-2, with D maybe TRBD1 (6 bases). The V end lost 5 bases, the J end lost 6 bases, and 8 bases lay between the germline ends. The CDR3 sequence is 12 residues long. Germline CDR1 SGHTA, CDR2 FQGNSA. The CDR3 sequence: CASSIQGQPQHF. The CDR3 DNA reads as TGTGCCAGCAGCATACAGGGTCAGCCCCAGCATTTT.

The gene calls are TRBV29-1 and TRBJ1-4, with 9 bases that match TRBD1. CDR3 length equals 15 residues. Germline V gives CDR1 SQVTM, CDR2 ANQGSEA. V trimming: 4 bases; J trimming: 7 bases; junction bases outside the gene matches: 10. This CDR3 reads CSVASRTGVGEKLFF. CDR3 sequence (DNA): TGCAGCGTTGCGTCACGGACAGGGGTGGGTGAAAAACTGTTTTTT.

The V gene is TRBV18, the J gene TRBJ1-4, with D unresolved. Germline V lookup: CDR1 KGHSH, CDR2 LQKENI. The CDR3 runs 14 residues. Trimming took 0 bases from V and 6 from J, leaving 8 bases between them. CDR3 coding DNA: TGTGCCAGCTCACCACCGTTAGAAGATGAAAAACTGTTTTTT. Its protein product is CASSPPLEDEKLFF. The whole variable domain, filled in from reference TRBV18 and TRBJ1-4, reads NAGVMQNPRHLVRRRGQEARLRCSPMKGHSHVYWYRQLPEEGLKFMVYLQKENIIDESGMPKERFSAEFPKEGPSILRIQQVVRGDSAAYFCASSPPLEDEKLFFGSGTQLSVL.

V gene TRBV12-5 combines with J gene TRBJ2-7; D perhaps matches TRBD1 (6 bases). The CDR3 spans 17 residues. V gave up 1 base and J gave up 0 bases, with 16 bases separating them. The germline CDR1 and CDR2 sequences are LGHNT and FRNRAP. The CDR3 region is CASGLGGLRGGSYEQYF. The CDR3 region has the DNA TGTGCTAGTGGTTTGGGGGGGCTCCGAGGGGGCTCCTACGAGCAGTACTTC.

The CDR3 DNA is TGTGCCAGCAGTCTCGGGACAGGGTTGAACACTGAAGCTTTCTTT. Amino acids: CASSLGTGLNTEAFF. The chain has TRBV5-4 and TRBJ1-1; 9 nucleotides match TRBD1. CDR3 length equals 15 residues. The J segment lost 0 bases and the V segment lost 5 bases, leaving 5 bases of the junction unmatched. Germline V gene lookup returns CDR1 SGHNT and CDR2 YYREEE (reference sequence).